The rows below give T cell receptor beta chains drawn from one sample of a study of blood T cell repertoires in COVID-19. Sequenced by immunoSEQ multiplex PCR; TCRdb stores in-frame clones only, minus some. The sample yields about 370,000 clones, 75% to 90% seen once. Input material: PBMCs or T cells enriched from blood (not recorded which). These receptor sequences come from a young man who had recovered from COVID-19. Each CDR3 is given with its conserved first and last residue. A D gene is named only where the DNA matches it firmly. Clone sizes are given selectively: once, few, many, or a class where the clone is expanded.

j_call d_call cdr3_length v_call clone_size cdr3_aa cdr3_nt
TRBJ2-1 TRBD1 16 TRBV11-2 NA CASSFGQGKTVNEQFF TGTGCCAGCAGCTTTGGACAGGGAAAGACTGTTAATGAGCAGTTCTTC
TRBJ1-1 NA 14 TRBV25-1 NA CASSDGGGSTEAFF TGTGCCAGCAGTGACGGCGGGGGAAGTACTGAAGCTTTCTTT
TRBJ2-1 NA 11 TRBV28 once CASSFSSEQFF TGTGCCAGCAGTTTTAGCAGTGAGCAGTTCTTC
TRBJ1-2 NA 18 TRBV9 NA CASSVASGGTVGNYGYTF TGTGCCAGCAGCGTAGCCTCGGGGGGAACAGTTGGGAACTATGGCTACACCTTC
TRBJ2-1 NA 17 TRBV15 once CATSSWSGVGFYNEQFF TGTGCCACCAGCAGCTGGTCGGGGGTTGGTTTCTACAATGAGCAGTTCTTC
TRBJ2-3 NA 13 TRBV7-2 NA CASSLVRVSTQYF TGTGCCAGCAGCTTAGTACGTGTTAGTACGCAGTATTTT
TRBJ2-7 TRBD1 16 TRBV19 NA CASSIPHRTGLNEQYF TGTGCCAGTAGTATACCCCACCGGACAGGCTTGAACGAGCAGTACTTC
TRBJ2-1 NA 15 TRBV9 once CASSVETFPYNEQFF TGTGCCAGCAGCGTAGAAACTTTCCCCTACAATGAGCAGTTCTTC
TRBJ1-4 NA 16 TRBV28 NA CASSLGGRGSNEKLFF TGTGCCAGCAGTTTAGGGGGCAGGGGTTCTAATGAAAAACTGTTTTTT
TRBJ1-4 NA 12 TRBV13 NA CASSLQDEKLFF TGTGCCAGCAGCTTACAGGATGAAAAACTGTTTTTT
TRBJ2-7 TRBD2 16 TRBV5-6 NA CASSLVIAGGAGEQYF TGTGCCAGCAGCTTGGTAATAGCGGGAGGAGCCGGCGAGCAGTACTTC